This T cell receptor beta chain comes out of a study of Ad26.COV2.S vaccination and SARS-CoV-2 variants. Study in general: Once, or twice with 56 days between doses, Ad26.COV2.S was given intramuscularly.

Using immunoSEQ multiplex PCR, the repertoire was profiled, and TCRdb retains in-frame clones only, with some absent. The sample yields about 400,000 clones, over 80% seen once. About this clone itself: Its antigen is as yet unknown.

Treatment: some 19 received Ad26.COV2.S at low or high dose, single or two shots; about five received placebo; per-sample allocation not given. Sampling took place 63 days after the first vaccine or placebo injection. Participants' vaccine, an Ad26 vector, delivered Wuhan-strain SARS-CoV-2 spike. Overall study results and limits: The TCR breadth and depth analyses may have produced an underestimate of total T cell responses.

This CDR3 contains 17 residues. The germline gives CDR1 MNHEY, CDR2 SVGEGT. The V gene end was trimmed by 2 bases and the J gene end by 2 bases; junction bases not matched to a gene: 9. The source was peripheral blood, collected in a trial of Ad26.COV2.S vaccine versus placebo. The clonotype comes from a person between 18 and 65 years old who received the Ad26.COV2.S COVID-19 vaccine or a placebo. This rearrangement joins TRBV6-2 or TRBV6-3 to TRBJ2-5, with 9 bases fitting TRBD1. CDR3 nucleotide sequence: TGTGCCAGCAGTTACGAATGGGACAGGGTTCAACAAGAGACCCAGTACTTC. It yields the protein CASSYEWDRVQQETQYF.